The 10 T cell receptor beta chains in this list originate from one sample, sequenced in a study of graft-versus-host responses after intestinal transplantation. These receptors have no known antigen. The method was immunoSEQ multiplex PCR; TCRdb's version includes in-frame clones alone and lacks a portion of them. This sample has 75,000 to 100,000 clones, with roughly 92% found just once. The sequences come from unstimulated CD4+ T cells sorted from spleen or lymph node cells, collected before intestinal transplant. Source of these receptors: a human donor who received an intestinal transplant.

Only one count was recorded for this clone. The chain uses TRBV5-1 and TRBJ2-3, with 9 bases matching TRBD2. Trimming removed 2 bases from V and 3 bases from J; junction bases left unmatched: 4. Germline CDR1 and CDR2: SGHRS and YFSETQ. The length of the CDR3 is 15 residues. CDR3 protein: CASSFSGSATDTQYF. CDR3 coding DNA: TGCGCCAGCAGCTTTAGCGGGAGTGCGACAGATACGCAGTATTTT.

This chain's CDR3 is CATSRDRQGNEQFF. CDR3 nucleotides: TGTGCCACCAGCAGAGATCGACAGGGCAATGAGCAGTTCTTC. This rearrangement joins TRBV15 to TRBJ2-1; 7 positions match TRBD1. V lost 0 bases and J lost 6; bases outside the gene matches: 2. The CDR3 consists of 14 residues. CDR1 LNHNV and CDR2 YYDKDF come from the germline V gene (reference sequence).

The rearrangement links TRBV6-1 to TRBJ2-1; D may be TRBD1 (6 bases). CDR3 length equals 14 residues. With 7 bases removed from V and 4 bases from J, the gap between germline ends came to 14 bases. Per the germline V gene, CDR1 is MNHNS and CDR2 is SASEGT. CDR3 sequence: CASTLDRQYNEQFF. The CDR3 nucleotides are TGTGCCAGCACCTTAGACAGGCAATACAATGAGCAGTTCTTC.

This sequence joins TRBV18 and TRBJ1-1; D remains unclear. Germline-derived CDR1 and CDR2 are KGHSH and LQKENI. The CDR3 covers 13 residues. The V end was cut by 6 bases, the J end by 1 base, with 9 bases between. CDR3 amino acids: CASSQESNTEAFF. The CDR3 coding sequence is TGTGCCAGCTCGCAGGAATCGAACACTGAAGCTTTCTTT.

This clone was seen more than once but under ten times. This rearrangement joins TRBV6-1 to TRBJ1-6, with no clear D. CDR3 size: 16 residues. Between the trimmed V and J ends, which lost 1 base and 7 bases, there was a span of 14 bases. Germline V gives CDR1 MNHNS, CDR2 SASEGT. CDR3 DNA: TGTGCCAGCAGTGAAGGTGAGGGCCTTTGGAATTCACCCCTCCACTTT. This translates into CASSEGEGLWNSPLHF.

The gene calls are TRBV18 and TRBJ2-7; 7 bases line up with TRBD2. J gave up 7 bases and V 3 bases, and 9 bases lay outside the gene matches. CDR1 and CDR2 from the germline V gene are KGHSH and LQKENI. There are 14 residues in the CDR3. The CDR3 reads CASSPGGVLREQYF. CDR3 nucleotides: TGTGCCAGCTCACCGGGGGGGGTCCTACGAGAGCAGTACTTC.

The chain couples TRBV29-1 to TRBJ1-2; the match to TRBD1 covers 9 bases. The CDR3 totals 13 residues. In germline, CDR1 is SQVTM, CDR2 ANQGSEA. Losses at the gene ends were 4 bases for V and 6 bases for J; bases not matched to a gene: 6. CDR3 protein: CSVVLQGANGYTF. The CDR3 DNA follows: TGCAGCGTTGTCCTACAGGGGGCGAATGGCTACACCTTC.

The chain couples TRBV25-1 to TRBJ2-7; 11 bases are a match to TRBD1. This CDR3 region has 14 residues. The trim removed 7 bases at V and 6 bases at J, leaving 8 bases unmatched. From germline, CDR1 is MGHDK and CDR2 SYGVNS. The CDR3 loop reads CASTSRTGGFEQYF. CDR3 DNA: TGTGCCAGCACGTCCAGGACAGGGGGCTTCGAGCAGTACTTC.

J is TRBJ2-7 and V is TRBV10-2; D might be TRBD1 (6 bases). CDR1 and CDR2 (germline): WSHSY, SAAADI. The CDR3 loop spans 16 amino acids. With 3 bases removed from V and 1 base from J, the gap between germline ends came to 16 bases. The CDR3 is CASSDMGHEGSYEQYF. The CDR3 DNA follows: TGCGCCAGCAGTGATATGGGACACGAAGGTTCCTACGAGCAGTACTTC.

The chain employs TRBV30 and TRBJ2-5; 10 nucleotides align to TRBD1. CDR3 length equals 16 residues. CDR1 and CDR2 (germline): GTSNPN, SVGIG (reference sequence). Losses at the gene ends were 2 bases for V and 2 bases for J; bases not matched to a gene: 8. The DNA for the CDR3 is TGTGCCTGGAGTTCCTTGGGGACAGGGGCTCAAGAGACCCAGTACTTC. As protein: CAWSSLGTGAQETQYF. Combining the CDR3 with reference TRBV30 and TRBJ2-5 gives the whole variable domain SQTIHQWPATLVQPVGSPLSLECTVEGTSNPNLYWYRQAAGRGLQLLFYSVGIGQISSEVPQNLSASRPQDRQFILSSKKLLLSDSGFYLCAWSSLGTGAQETQYFGPGTRLLVL.